This T cell receptor beta chain was obtained from a study of cytomegalovirus exposure and HLA in healthy donors. The wider study: Early release data held some 80 million unique TCRs from HLA-typed donors. Whole-study results and caveats: In an earlier analysis, productive rearrangement rates for most beta V segments clustered near 87% or 30%.

As concerns this clone: Its specificity is unknown.

Amplification used 60 Vbeta primers and 13 Jbeta primers. This table comes from immunoSEQ multiplex PCR, and its TCRdb copy is limited to in-frame clones, with some not included. The table lists around 60,000 clones, with approximately 5.6% in the top ten. The germline V gene encodes CDR1 SGHRS and CDR2 YFSETQ. The J segment lost 9 bases and the V segment lost 4 bases, leaving 18 bases of the junction unmatched. The CDR3 extends over 17 amino acids. The receptor's source is a man aged 25 to 45 in good health and CMV-seropositive. This sequence joins TRBV5-1 and TRBJ2-1; 8 positions match TRBD2. The sequenced sample consisted of PBMCs. The CDR3 loop is CASSVAPGLEKVGEQFF. CDR3 bases: TGCGCCAGCAGCGTCGCTCCGGGACTAGAGAAGGTCGGTGAGCAGTTCTTC.